These T cell receptor beta chains were read from a single sample in a study of blood T cell repertoires in COVID-19. This table comes from immunoSEQ multiplex PCR, and its TCRdb copy is limited to in-frame clones, with some not included. The data hold about 72,000 clones, with around 86% observed a single time. The sequenced material came from peripheral blood. The receptors were gathered from a woman aged 60-75 years with acute or convalescent COVID-19. The CDR3 runs from the conserved cysteine through the conserved F or W. A D gene is named only where the DNA matches it firmly. Clone size is stated in some rows and not others, as once, few, many or a class when expanded.

size	D	V	J	CDR3	DNA
-	-	TRBV11-3	TRBJ2-3	CASSAEFRSTDTQYF	TGTGCCAGCAGCGCCGAGTTCCGTAGCACAGATACGCAGTATTTT
-	-	TRBV5-1	TRBJ2-3	CASSLRETDTQYF	TGCGCCAGCAGCTTGAGGGAGACAGATACGCAGTATTTT
-	TRBD2	TRBV11-3	TRBJ2-5	CASSRGGPPETQYF	TGTGCCAGCAGCCGCGGGGGGCCACCCGAGACCCAGTACTTC
-	-	TRBV19	TRBJ2-2	CASSLVAGAGELFF	TGTGCCAGTAGTTTGGTAGCAGGGGCCGGGGAGCTGTTTTTT
-	-	TRBV5-1	TRBJ2-3	CASSLQLTDTQYF	TGCGCCAGCAGCCTACAGCTCACAGATACGCAGTATTTT
-	-	TRBV3-1/TRBV3-2	TRBJ1-6	CASSQSPEAYNSPLHF	TGTGCCAGCAGCCAAAGTCCAGAGGCCTATAATTCACCCCTCCACTTT
-	-	TRBV3-1/TRBV3-2	TRBJ1-2	CASSREQPYGYTF	TGTGCCAGCAGCCGTGAGCAACCCTATGGCTACACCTTC
-	-	TRBV19	TRBJ1-5	CASSIQGKSDNQPQHF	TGTGCCAGTAGTATACAGGGGAAATCGGACAATCAGCCCCAGCATTTT
-	-	TRBV7-9	TRBJ1-1	CASSPGNRPAFF	TGTGCCAGCAGCCCGGGCAACAGGCCAGCTTTCTTT
-	-	TRBV5-1	TRBJ1-6	CASSLATGTVNSPLHF	TGCGCCAGCAGCCTGGCAACCGGGACTGTCAATTCACCCCTCCACTTT
-	TRBD2	TRBV19	TRBJ2-3	CASSPSGRSTDTQYF	TGTGCCAGTAGCCCTAGCGGGAGAAGCACAGATACGCAGTATTTT
-	TRBD1	TRBV20-1	TRBJ1-6	CSASPGTENSPLHF	TGCAGTGCTAGTCCCGGGACAGAGAATTCACCCCTCCACTTT
once	TRBD2	TRBV19	TRBJ2-7	CASSMERDSYEQYF	TGTGCCAGTAGTATGGAGCGGGACTCCTACGAGCAGTACTTC
-	-	TRBV7-8	TRBJ1-2	CASSLIRSGSYTF	TGTGCCAGCAGCTTAATACGGTCGGGTAGCTACACCTTC
-	TRBD2	TRBV28	TRBJ2-5	CASSGGTNQETQYF	TGTGCCAGCAGTGGCGGGACTAACCAAGAGACCCAGTACTTC
-	-	TRBV5-1	TRBJ1-1	CASSLVGDTEAFF	TGCGCCAGCAGCTTGGTCGGGGACACTGAAGCTTTCTTT
-	-	TRBV27	TRBJ1-1	CASSFTPRRDTEAFF	TGTGCCAGCAGTTTTACGCCGCGGCGGGACACTGAAGCTTTCTTT
-	TRBD2	TRBV5-1	TRBJ2-1	CASSLRGLAGGTGDVKNNEQFF	TGCGCCAGCAGCTTGAGGGGACTAGCGGGGGGTACGGGAGATGTAAAAAACAATGAGCAGTTCTTC
-	-	TRBV7-9	TRBJ1-6	CASSLSQDSYNSPLHF	TGTGCCAGCAGCTTAAGCCAGGACAGCTATAATTCACCCCTCCACTTT
once	TRBD2	TRBV7-2	TRBJ2-1	CASSLAVGGGNEQFF	TGTGCCAGCAGCTTAGCGGTCGGGGGAGGGAATGAGCAGTTCTTC
-	-	TRBV29-1	TRBJ2-7	CSVDVGSSYEQYF	TGCAGCGTTGATGTAGGGAGCTCCTACGAGCAGTACTTC
-	TRBD2	TRBV6-5	TRBJ2-1	CASSLLAGGDNEQFF	TGTGCCAGCAGTTTGCTAGCGGGGGGGGACAATGAGCAGTTCTTC
-	TRBD2	TRBV7-2	TRBJ2-3	CASTVLQRGGRDTQYF	TGTGCCAGCACCGTACTTCAGCGGGGGGGCAGGGATACGCAGTATTTT
-	-	TRBV7-9	TRBJ1-1	CASSLEGNTEAFF	TGTGCCAGCAGTCTAGAGGGGAACACTGAAGCTTTCTTT
-	TRBD2	TRBV20-1	TRBJ2-7	CSASGRLAGVHEQYF	TGCAGTGCTAGTGGTCGACTAGCGGGGGTGCACGAGCAGTACTTC
-	TRBD1	TRBV5-1	TRBJ2-1	CASSLAGFRDSEQFF	TGCGCCAGCAGCTTGGCCGGATTCAGGGACAGTGAGCAGTTCTTC
-	TRBD1	TRBV6-5	TRBJ1-5	CASRLGQVNQPQHF	TGTGCCAGCAGGCTCGGACAGGTTAATCAGCCCCAGCATTTT
-	-	TRBV10-2	TRBJ1-1	CASNHRTRDTEAFF	TGCGCCAGCAATCACAGGACCAGGGACACTGAAGCTTTCTTT
-	-	TRBV7-3	TRBJ1-1	CASSSLRDTEAFF	TGTGCCAGCAGCTCTCTGAGGGACACTGAAGCTTTCTTT